Below are 2 T cell receptor beta chains sequenced from a single sample in a study of blood T cell repertoires in COVID-19. Sequencing was performed with immunoSEQ multiplex PCR; in TCRdb, only in-frame clones are kept and a portion is missing. The repertoire holds about 90,000 clones, with around 93% as singletons. The sequenced material came from peripheral blood. The source of these receptors is a human donor with active COVID-19. The donor label of this sample is uncertain.

V and J are TRBV18 and TRBJ2-1, with a possible D match to TRBD1 (6 bases). The CDR3 spans 13 residues. Trimming left V 3 bases short and J 4 bases short, with 7 bases between. In germline, CDR1 is KGHSH, CDR2 LQKENI. The CDR3 here is CASSPDRYNEQFF. As DNA, the CDR3 is TGTGCCAGCTCACCTGACAGGTACAATGAGCAGTTCTTC. The full variable domain, its missing parts supplied by reference TRBV18 and TRBJ2-1, is NAGVMQNPRHLVRRRGQEARLRCSPMKGHSHVYWYRQLPEEGLKFMVYLQKENIIDESGMPKERFSAEFPKEGPSILRIQQVVRGDSAAYFCASSPDRYNEQFFGPGTRLTVL.

V gene TRBV7-9 combines with J gene TRBJ1-1; D unresolved. CDR1 is SEHNR and CDR2 is FQNEAQ in the germline V gene (reference sequence). Trimming took off 5 bases at V and 8 bases at J, with 12 bases between the two ends. CDR3 size: 12 residues. The CDR3 DNA reads as TGTGCCAGCAGCCCCCGGGGATCGGAAGCTTTCTTT. Protein sequence: CASSPRGSEAFF.